This record looks at one TCR beta chain sequence and its context. The antigen is unknown. The PCR had 60 Vbeta and 13 Jbeta primers. The table came from immunoSEQ multiplex PCR; TCRdb's copy has only in-frame clones and leaves some out. The sample features roughly 140,000 clones, with less than 3.5% in its top ten. This entry is derived from a study of cytomegalovirus exposure and HLA in healthy donors. Study as a whole: A prior analysis found roughly 100 million unique TCR beta sequences from some 190 million T cells.

Everyone who donated was a healthy bone marrow donor. Study-level points and caveats: Sequencing likely generated an artifact that appeared as a cluster of highly shared sequence variants.

Sample: PBMCs. This TCR was sampled from a middle-aged man in good health and CMV-seronegative.

This chain's CDR3 is CASSLGSLFTGELFF. CDR3 coding DNA: TGCGCCAGCAGCTTGGGCAGTCTCTTCACCGGGGAGCTGTTTTTT. The chain couples TRBV5-1 to TRBJ2-2; D gene unclear. This CDR3 region has 15 residues. Germline V lookup: CDR1 SGHRS, CDR2 YFSETQ. Trimming shortened V by 0 bases and J by 4 bases, and 10 bases separated the two germline ends.